The 27 T cell receptor beta chains given below trace back to one sample, sequenced in a study of early T cells in non-severe SARS-CoV-2 infection. A single record per CDR3 protein comes from TCRdb applying MiXCR to the 5' RACE reads. The data show 64,000 or so distinct CDR3 sequences, 11% seen once. The sample in question was whole blood, obtained at baseline. Receptor source: an adult who was a healthcare worker with PCR-confirmed SARS-CoV-2 infection or an uninfected control (not recorded which).

This clonotype has more than one count but fewer than ten. The genes are TRBV7-9 and TRBJ2-7; D unresolved. In germline, CDR1 is SEHNR, CDR2 FQNEAQ (reference sequence). V gave up 3 bases and J gave up 4 bases, with 16 bases separating them. This CDR3 spans 15 amino acids. In nucleotides, the CDR3 is TGTGCCAGCAGCTTTTCCTCGGCCAACGGGTACGAGCAGTACTTC. Translating it yields CASSFSSANGYEQYF.

This clonotype was seen only a few times. The rearrangement links TRBV6-6 to TRBJ2-3; no reliable D call. The CDR3 spans 12 residues. Looked up from germline, CDR1 is MNHNY and CDR2 is SVGAGI (reference sequence). Trimming removed 6 bases from V and 2 bases from J, with 6 bases in between. DNA of the CDR3: TGTGCCAGCAGAAGATCCACAGATACGCAGTATTTT. Protein product: CASRRSTDTQYF.

This clonotype has a count of ten or more. The J gene is TRBJ2-7, the V gene TRBV6-6; 10 bases line up with TRBD1. CDR1 and CDR2 from the germline V gene are MNHNY and SVGAGI (reference sequence). The V gene end was trimmed by 5 bases and the J gene end by 2 bases; junction bases not matched to a gene: 15. The CDR3 contains 18 residues. CDR3 residues: CASSDSGTGVQKTYEQYF. The CDR3 coding sequence is TGTGCCAGCAGTGATTCCGGGACAGGGGTCCAGAAAACCTACGAGCAGTACTTC.

This clonotype was seen many times. The chain combines TRBV29-1 with TRBJ1-2, with D unresolved. This CDR3 is 14 amino acids long. Germline lookup yields CDR1 SQVTM and CDR2 ANQGSEA. The ends were cut back, 0 bases at V and 3 bases at J, with 11 bases in the middle. In DNA, the CDR3 is TGCAGCGTTGAAGACACAGTGGGGTACTATGGCTACACCTTC. Its translation is CSVEDTVGYYGYTF.

The V call is TRBV18, the J call TRBJ1-6; 9 bases fit TRBD1. After removal of 2 bases from V and 5 bases from J, the junction contained 1 base not matched to a gene. The CDR3 contains 15 residues. The germline V gene has CDR1 KGHSH and CDR2 LQKENI. The CDR3 loop reads CASSPRTGDNSPLHF. The CDR3 bases are TGTGCCAGCTCACCAAGGACAGGGGATAATTCACCCCTCCACTTT.

This clonotype was seen ten or more times. This chain links TRBV30 with TRBJ2-5; D may be TRBD1 or TRBD2 (5 bases each). This CDR3 is 16 amino acids long. V lost 3 bases and J 4 bases, leaving 21 bases between the germline ends. The germline V gene encodes CDR1 GTSNPN and CDR2 SVGIG (reference sequence). The CDR3 DNA reads as TGTGCCTGGAGCTCCGCCGGGACCGGGTGGGGAGAGACCCAGTACTTC. Amino acids: CAWSSAGTGWGETQYF.

This clonotype came up a few times. This chain connects TRBV12-3 or TRBV12-4 to TRBJ1-1; 7 bases agree with TRBD1. The CDR3 is 14 residues long. Losses at the gene ends were 8 bases for V and 0 bases for J; bases not matched to a gene: 6. The DNA of the CDR3 is TGTGCCAGCTCCTCAGGGGGTTTGAACACTGAAGCTTTCTTT. This codes for CASSSGGLNTEAFF.

The table lists this clonotype with many counts. This chain uses TRBV7-6 with TRBJ2-1; no clear D. The CDR3 loop spans 12 amino acids. Per germline, CDR1 SGHVS and CDR2 FNYEAQ. Trimming removed 1 base from V and 8 bases from J, with 6 bases in between. The CDR3, as DNA: TGTGCCAGCAGCTTAGAAGGCGATGAGCAGTTCTTC. This sequence encodes CASSLEGDEQFF.

This clonotype was detected only a few times. The V and J genes are TRBV20-1 and TRBJ1-2; tentative D call: TRBD1 (5 bases). The CDR3 is 15 amino acids. V shed 5 bases and J shed 0 bases, with 16 bases lying between them. The V gene's germline CDR1 is DFQATT and CDR2 SNEGSKA (reference sequence). Here the CDR3 reads CSAESRGGANYGYTF. The DNA of the CDR3 is TGCAGTGCTGAAAGTCGCGGGGGGGCTAACTATGGCTACACCTTC.

The V and J genes are TRBV11-2 and TRBJ2-3; tentatively, D is TRBD2 (6 bases). Germline V gene lookup returns CDR1 SGHAT and CDR2 FQNNGV. CDR3 size: 15 residues. V was pared by 4 bases and J by 8 bases, with 19 bases between. The CDR3 region has the DNA TGTGCCAGCAGCTCTCGGGACTGGGCCCAGGGTACGCAGTATTTT. Translated, it gives CASSSRDWAQGTQYF. The complete variable domain, with remaining parts taken from reference TRBV11-2 and TRBJ2-3, reads EAGVAQSPRYKIIEKRQSVAFWCNPISGHATLYWYQQILGQGPKLLIQFQNNGVVDDSQLPKDRFSAERLKGVDSTLKIQPAKLEDSAVYLCASSSRDWAQGTQYFGPGTRLTVL.

This clonotype has only a few counts. This chain connects TRBV10-3 to TRBJ2-7; no clear D. Germline-derived CDR1 and CDR2 are ENHRY and SYGVKD. Trimming took 9 bases from V and 3 from J, leaving 9 bases between them. The CDR3 is made up of 11 amino acids. This CDR3 reads CAMGIGYEQYF. The DNA for the CDR3 is TGTGCCATGGGCATTGGCTACGAGCAGTACTTC.

This clonotype was counted many times. The chain joins TRBV18 to TRBJ1-4; D unclear. There are 14 residues in the CDR3. V lost 3 bases to trimming and J lost 8 bases, with 13 bases between them. CDR1 is KGHSH and CDR2 is LQKENI in the germline V gene. CDR3 in DNA: TGTGCCAGCTCACCGGTGGGGATAGAAGAAAAACTGTTTTTT. This encodes CASSPVGIEEKLFF.

V is TRBV6-2 or TRBV6-3 and J is TRBJ1-1, with 9 bases matching TRBD1. CDR1 is MNHEY and CDR2 is SVGEGT in the germline V gene. V shed 6 bases, J shed 7 bases, and the junction held 6 bases outside the gene matches. The CDR3 is made up of 13 amino acids. CDR3 DNA sequence: TGTGCCAGCAGAAGACAGGGGGTCGGTGAAGCTTTCTTT. It yields the protein CASRRQGVGEAFF.

This clonotype was counted at least ten times. This chain uses TRBV3-1 with TRBJ1-2, with D unclear. The CDR3 covers 18 residues. Trimming took 3 bases from V and 10 from J, leaving 30 bases between them. The germline gives CDR1 LGHDT, CDR2 YNNKEL (reference sequence). The CDR3 sequence: CASSQTRAGYPLFFAYTF. In DNA, the CDR3 is TGTGCCAGCAGCCAGACGCGAGCCGGGTATCCCCTATTCTTTGCCTACACCTTC.

This clonotype has a handful of counts. V is TRBV18 and J is TRBJ1-5; TRBD1 matches 10 bases. CDR1 and CDR2 from the germline V gene are KGHSH and LQKENI. With V trimmed by 2 bases and J by 7 bases, 2 bases remained unmatched. The CDR3 sequence is 14 residues long. The CDR3, as DNA: TGTGCCAGCTCACCAACGGACAGGGGGCAGCCCCAGCATTTT. It specifies CASSPTDRGQPQHF.

This clonotype was counted between two and nine times. The chain recombines TRBV29-1 with TRBJ2-7; D gene unclear. V lost 5 bases and J lost 5, with 25 bases in between. The CDR3 is 16 residues long. Germline assignment: CDR1 SQVTM and CDR2 ANQGSEA. The CDR3 DNA follows: TGCAGCGTTTCCCCCCAGGTGGCAGGTCCCCACGACGAGCAGTACTTC. Protein: CSVSPQVAGPHDEQYF.

This clonotype has only a few counts. The rearrangement joins TRBV6-5 to TRBJ2-2; D unclear. Trimming shortened V by 0 bases and J by 2 bases, and 4 bases separated the two germline ends. The CDR3 has 14 residues. CDR1 and CDR2 from the germline V gene are MNHEY and SVGAGI. Written as DNA, the CDR3 is TGTGCCAGCAGTTACTCCAGAAACACCGGGGAGCTGTTTTTT. This sequence encodes CASSYSRNTGELFF.

The sample holds many counts of this clonotype. This sequence joins TRBV18 and TRBJ2-3; TRBD2 matches 7 bases. CDR3 length equals 15 residues. The ends lost 1 base at V and 4 bases at J; junction bases unmatched: 5. Per germline, CDR1 KGHSH and CDR2 LQKENI. CDR3 sequence reads: CASSPRTSGADTQYF. CDR3 in DNA: TGTGCCAGCTCACCACGAACCAGCGGGGCAGATACGCAGTATTTT.

This clonotype was seen a handful of times. The chain's CDR3 is CASSEAGGVYNEQFF. In DNA, the CDR3 is TGTGCCAGCAGTGAAGCGGGGGGGGTATACAATGAGCAGTTCTTC. The V gene is TRBV6-1, the J gene TRBJ2-1, with TRBD2 matching 7 bases. This CDR3 region has 15 residues. The germline V gene has CDR1 MNHNS and CDR2 SASEGT. V lost 0 bases, J lost 4 bases, and 3 bases stayed unmatched.

This chain connects TRBV9 to TRBJ1-4, with D uncertain. V lost 0 bases to trimming and J lost 4 bases, with 7 bases between them. This CDR3 contains 14 residues. Germline V gene lookup returns CDR1 SGDLS and CDR2 YYNGEE. CDR3 in amino acids: CASSVGVVNEKLFF. In DNA, the CDR3 is TGTGCCAGCAGCGTAGGAGTGGTTAATGAAAAACTGTTTTTT.

The V call is TRBV29-1, the J call TRBJ2-1; TRBD2 matches at 10 bases. This CDR3 contains 14 residues. Per the germline V gene, CDR1 is SQVTM and CDR2 is ANQGSEA. Losses at the gene ends were 0 bases for V and 6 bases for J; bases not matched to a gene: 2. CDR3 in amino acids: CSVEDRTSGNEQFF. In DNA form, the CDR3 reads TGCAGCGTTGAAGATAGGACTAGCGGCAATGAGCAGTTCTTC.

The V and J genes are TRBV20-1 and TRBJ2-7; 14 positions agree with TRBD2. V shed 5 bases and J 5 bases; nucleotides not matched to a gene: 5. The CDR3 is 14 residues long. Per germline, CDR1 DFQATT and CDR2 SNEGSKA (reference sequence). CDR3 sequence (DNA): TGCAGTGCTCCGACTAGCGGGGGGGCTAACGAGCAGTACTTC. It is translated as CSAPTSGGANEQYF.

The chain's CDR3 is CASSNPPPRGGYEQYF. The CDR3 bases are TGCGCCAGCAGCAATCCCCCCCCACGCGGGGGCTACGAGCAGTACTTC. The V gene is TRBV4-1, the J gene TRBJ2-7; 7 bases agree with TRBD2. The CDR3 consists of 16 residues. CDR1 is MGHRA and CDR2 is YSYEKL in the germline V gene. The junction had 13 bases not matched to a gene; V was cut back by 5 bases and J by 3 bases.

This clonotype came up many times. The chain links TRBV20-1 to TRBJ1-5; D call uncertain. V was trimmed by 3 bases and J by 3 bases, leaving 12 bases between them. This CDR3 spans 14 amino acids. From germline, CDR1 is DFQATT and CDR2 SNEGSKA (reference sequence). The chain's CDR3 is CSASRKAFNQPQHF. The CDR3 bases are TGCAGTGCTAGCCGAAAGGCGTTCAATCAGCCCCAGCATTTT.

This clonotype has just a few counts. The rearrangement links TRBV7-3 to TRBJ2-3; D remains ambiguous. Germline V gene sequence: CDR1 SGHTA, CDR2 FQGTGA. Trimming stripped 2 bases from V and 2 bases from J, with 5 bases between. The CDR3 totals 13 residues. The CDR3 region has the DNA TGTGCCAGCAGCTTAGTGGTCACAGATACGCAGTATTTT. It translates to CASSLVVTDTQYF.

This clonotype was detected many times. The V gene is TRBV9, the J gene TRBJ2-2; D gene unclear. Germline CDR1 reads SGDLS; CDR2 reads YYNGEE. Trimming left V 4 bases short and J 0 bases short, with 10 bases between. The CDR3 is made up of 15 amino acids. CDR3 sequence (DNA): TGTGCCAGCAGCCCGATGGCTCCGAACACCGGGGAGCTGTTTTTT. Translated: CASSPMAPNTGELFF.

This clonotype was picked up a small number of times. This rearrangement joins TRBV29-1 to TRBJ1-2; possible D gene TRBD1, 6 bases. V was cut by 7 bases and J by 5 bases, with 14 bases left in between. Germline V CDR1 and CDR2: SQVTM, ANQGSEA. The CDR3 loop spans 12 amino acids. This CDR3 reads CSAKQQGYGYTF. The CDR3 DNA reads as TGCAGCGCCAAACAACAGGGTTATGGCTACACCTTC. The full variable domain, completed using reference TRBV29-1 and TRBJ1-2, is SAVISQKPSRDICQRGTSLTIQCQVDSQVTMMFWYRQQPGQSLTLIATANQGSEATYESGFVIDKFPISRPNLTFSTLTVSNMSPEDSSIYLCSAKQQGYGYTFGSGTRLTVV.